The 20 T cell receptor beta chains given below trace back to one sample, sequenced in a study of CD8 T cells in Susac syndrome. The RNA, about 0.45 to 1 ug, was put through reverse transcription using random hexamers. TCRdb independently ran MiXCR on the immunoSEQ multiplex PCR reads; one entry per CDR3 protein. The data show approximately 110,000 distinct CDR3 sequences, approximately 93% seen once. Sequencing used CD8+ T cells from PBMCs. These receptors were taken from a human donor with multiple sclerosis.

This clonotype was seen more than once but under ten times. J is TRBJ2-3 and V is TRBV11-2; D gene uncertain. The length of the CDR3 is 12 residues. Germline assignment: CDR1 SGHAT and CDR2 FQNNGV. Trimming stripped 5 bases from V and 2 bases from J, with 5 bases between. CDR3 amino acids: CASSVSTDTQYF. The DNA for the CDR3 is TGTGCCAGCAGCGTTTCCACAGATACGCAGTATTTT.

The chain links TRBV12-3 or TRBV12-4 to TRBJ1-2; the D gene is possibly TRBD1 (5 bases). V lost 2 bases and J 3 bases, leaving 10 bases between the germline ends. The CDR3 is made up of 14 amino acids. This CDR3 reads CASSLRGLYYGYTF. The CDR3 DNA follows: TGTGCCAGCAGTTTAAGGGGCCTGTACTATGGCTACACCTTC.

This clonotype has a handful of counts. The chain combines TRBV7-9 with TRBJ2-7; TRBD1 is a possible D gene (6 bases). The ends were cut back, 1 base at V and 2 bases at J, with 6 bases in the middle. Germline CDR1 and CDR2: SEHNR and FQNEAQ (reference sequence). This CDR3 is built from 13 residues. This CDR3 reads CASSLGTAYEQYV. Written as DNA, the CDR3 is TGTGCCAGCAGCTTAGGGACAGCCTACGAGCAGTACGTC.

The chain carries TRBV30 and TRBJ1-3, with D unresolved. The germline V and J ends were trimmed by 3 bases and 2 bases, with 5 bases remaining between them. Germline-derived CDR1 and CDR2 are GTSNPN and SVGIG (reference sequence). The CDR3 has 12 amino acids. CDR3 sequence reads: CAWSVAGNTIYF. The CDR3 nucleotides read TGTGCCTGGAGCGTAGCTGGAAACACCATATATTTT.

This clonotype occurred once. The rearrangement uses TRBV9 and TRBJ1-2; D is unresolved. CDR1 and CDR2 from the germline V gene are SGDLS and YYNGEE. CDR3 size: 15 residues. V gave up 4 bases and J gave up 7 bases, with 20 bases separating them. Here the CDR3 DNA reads TGTGCCAGCAGCCCCGGGCGTGGGTTGGAGGGTGGCTACACCTTC. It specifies CASSPGRGLEGGYTF.

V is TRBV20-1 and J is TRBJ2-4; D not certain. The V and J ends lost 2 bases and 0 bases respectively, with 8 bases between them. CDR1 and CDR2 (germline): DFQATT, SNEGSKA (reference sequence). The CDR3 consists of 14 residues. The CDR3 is CSARRQRAKNIQYF. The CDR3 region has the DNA TGCAGTGCTAGAAGGCAGAGAGCCAAAAACATTCAGTACTTC.

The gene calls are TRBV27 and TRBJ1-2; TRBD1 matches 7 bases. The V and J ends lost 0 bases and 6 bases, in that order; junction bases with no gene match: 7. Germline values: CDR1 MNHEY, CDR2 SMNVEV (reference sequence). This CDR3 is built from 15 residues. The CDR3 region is CASSLSLTGTHGYTF. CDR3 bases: TGTGCCAGCAGTTTATCACTGACAGGGACCCATGGCTACACCTTC.

The CDR3 coding sequence is TGTGCCAGCACTGACAGGGCGGAGGGTTCACCCCTCCACTTT. Its translation: CASTDRAEGSPLHF. The chain has TRBV6-1 and TRBJ1-6; 7 bases align to TRBD1. CDR1 is MNHNS, CDR2 SASEGT, per germline. The CDR3 spans 14 residues. After removal of 7 bases from V and 9 bases from J, the junction contained 9 bases not matched to a gene.

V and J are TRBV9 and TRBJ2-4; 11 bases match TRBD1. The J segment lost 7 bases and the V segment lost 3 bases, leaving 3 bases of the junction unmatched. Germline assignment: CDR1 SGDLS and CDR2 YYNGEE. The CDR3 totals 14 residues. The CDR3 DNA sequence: TGTGCCAGCAGCGCGGGGACAGGGGGGAACATTCAGTACTTC. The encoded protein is CASSAGTGGNIQYF.

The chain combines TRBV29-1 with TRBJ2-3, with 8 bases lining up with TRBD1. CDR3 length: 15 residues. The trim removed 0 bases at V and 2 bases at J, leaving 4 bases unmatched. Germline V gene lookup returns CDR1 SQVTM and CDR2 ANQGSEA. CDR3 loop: CSVEDQDRDTDTQYF. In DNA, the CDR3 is TGCAGCGTTGAAGATCAGGACAGGGACACAGATACGCAGTATTTT.

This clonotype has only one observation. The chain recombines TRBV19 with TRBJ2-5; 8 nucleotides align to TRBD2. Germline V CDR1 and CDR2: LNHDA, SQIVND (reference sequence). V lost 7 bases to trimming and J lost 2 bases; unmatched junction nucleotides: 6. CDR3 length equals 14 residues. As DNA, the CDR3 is TGTGCCAGTACCCCTCGGGGGGGGCAAGAGACCCAGTACTTC. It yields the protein CASTPRGGQETQYF.

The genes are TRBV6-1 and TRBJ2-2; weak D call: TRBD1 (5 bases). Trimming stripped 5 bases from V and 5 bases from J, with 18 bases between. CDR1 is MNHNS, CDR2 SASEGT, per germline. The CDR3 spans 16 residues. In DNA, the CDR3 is TGTGCCAGCAGTAGCCCGCCATTTACAGGAACCGGGGAGCTGTTTTTT. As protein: CASSSPPFTGTGELFF.

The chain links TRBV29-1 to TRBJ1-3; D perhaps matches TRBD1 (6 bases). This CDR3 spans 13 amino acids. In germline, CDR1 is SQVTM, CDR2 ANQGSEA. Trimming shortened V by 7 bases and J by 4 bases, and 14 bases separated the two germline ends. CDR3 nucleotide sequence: TGCAGCGCCCGCCTAACAGGGGGAAACACCATATATTTT. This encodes CSARLTGGNTIYF.

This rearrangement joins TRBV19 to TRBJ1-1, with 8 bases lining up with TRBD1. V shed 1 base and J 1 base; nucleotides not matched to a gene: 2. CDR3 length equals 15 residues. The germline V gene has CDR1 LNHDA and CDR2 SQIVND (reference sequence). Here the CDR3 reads CASSIGTGGNTEAFF. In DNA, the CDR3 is TGTGCCAGTAGTATAGGTACAGGGGGGAACACTGAAGCTTTCTTT.

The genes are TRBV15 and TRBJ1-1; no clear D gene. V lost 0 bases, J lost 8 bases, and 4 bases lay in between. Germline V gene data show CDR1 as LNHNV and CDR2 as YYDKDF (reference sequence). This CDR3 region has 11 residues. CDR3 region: CATSRDSEAFF. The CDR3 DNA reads TGTGCCACCAGCAGAGATTCCGAAGCTTTCTTT.

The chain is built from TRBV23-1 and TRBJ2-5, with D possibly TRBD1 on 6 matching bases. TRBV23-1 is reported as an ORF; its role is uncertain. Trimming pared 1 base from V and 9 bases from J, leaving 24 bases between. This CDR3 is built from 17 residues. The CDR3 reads CASSQLDRPKSLGAQYF. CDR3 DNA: TGCGCCAGCAGTCAATTGGACAGACCAAAGAGCCTAGGGGCCCAGTACTTC.

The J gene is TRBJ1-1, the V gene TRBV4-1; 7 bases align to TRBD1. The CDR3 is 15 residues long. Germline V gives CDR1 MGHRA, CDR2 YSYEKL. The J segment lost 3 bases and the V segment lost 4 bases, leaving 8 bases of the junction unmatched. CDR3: CASSLTGAGDTEAFF. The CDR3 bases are TGCGCCAGCAGCCTAACAGGGGCTGGGGACACTGAAGCTTTCTTT.

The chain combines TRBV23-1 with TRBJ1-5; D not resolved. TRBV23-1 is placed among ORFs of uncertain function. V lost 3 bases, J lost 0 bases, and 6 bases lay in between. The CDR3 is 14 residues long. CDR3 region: CASSQVPSNQPQHF. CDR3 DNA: TGCGCCAGCAGTCAGGTCCCTAGCAATCAGCCCCAGCATTTT.

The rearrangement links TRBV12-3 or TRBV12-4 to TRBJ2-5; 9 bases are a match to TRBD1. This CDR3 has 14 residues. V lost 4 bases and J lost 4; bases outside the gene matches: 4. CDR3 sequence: CASSSGQGPETQYF. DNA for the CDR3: TGTGCCAGCAGTTCGGGACAGGGTCCAGAGACCCAGTACTTC.

The CDR3 DNA is TGTGCCAGCAGCCTGTCCCGGGACAAGCCTCAAGAGACCCAGTACTTC. Protein product: CASSLSRDKPQETQYF. The chain couples TRBV7-2 to TRBJ2-5; maybe TRBD1 (6 bases). CDR3 length: 16 residues. Germline V gene lookup returns CDR1 SGHTA and CDR2 FQGNSA. Trimming left V 5 bases short and J 2 bases short, with 18 bases between.